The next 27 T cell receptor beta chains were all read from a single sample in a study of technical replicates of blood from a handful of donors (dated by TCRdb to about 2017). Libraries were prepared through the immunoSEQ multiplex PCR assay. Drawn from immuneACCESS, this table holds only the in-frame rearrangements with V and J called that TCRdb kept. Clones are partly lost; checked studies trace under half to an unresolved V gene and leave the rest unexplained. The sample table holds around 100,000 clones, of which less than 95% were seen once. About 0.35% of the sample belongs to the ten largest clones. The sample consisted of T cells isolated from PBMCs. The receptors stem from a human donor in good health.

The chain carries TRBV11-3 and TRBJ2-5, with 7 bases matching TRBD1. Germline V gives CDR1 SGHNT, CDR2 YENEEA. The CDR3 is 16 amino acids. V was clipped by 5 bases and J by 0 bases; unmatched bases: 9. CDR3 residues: CASSPGTVRDQETQYF. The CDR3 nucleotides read TGTGCCAGCAGCCCCGGGACAGTTAGAGACCAAGAGACCCAGTACTTC.

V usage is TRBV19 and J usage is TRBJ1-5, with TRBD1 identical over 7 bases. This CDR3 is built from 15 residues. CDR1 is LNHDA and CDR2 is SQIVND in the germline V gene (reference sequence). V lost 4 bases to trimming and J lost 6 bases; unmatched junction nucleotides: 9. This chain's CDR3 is CASSTETGWSQPQHF. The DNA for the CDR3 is TGTGCCAGTAGTACTGAGACAGGGTGGTCTCAGCCCCAGCATTTT. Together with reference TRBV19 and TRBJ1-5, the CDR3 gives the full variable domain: DGGITQSPKYLFRKEGQNVTLSCEQNLNHDAMYWYRQDPGQGLRLIYYSQIVNDFQKGDIAEGYSVSREKKESFPLTVTSAQKNPTAFYLCASSTETGWSQPQHFGDGTRLSIL.

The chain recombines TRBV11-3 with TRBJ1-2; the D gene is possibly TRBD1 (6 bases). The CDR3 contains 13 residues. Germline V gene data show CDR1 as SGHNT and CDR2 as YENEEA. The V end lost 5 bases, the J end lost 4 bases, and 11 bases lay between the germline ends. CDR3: CASSQDSSYGYTF. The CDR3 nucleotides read TGTGCCAGCAGCCAGGACAGCTCCTATGGCTACACCTTC.

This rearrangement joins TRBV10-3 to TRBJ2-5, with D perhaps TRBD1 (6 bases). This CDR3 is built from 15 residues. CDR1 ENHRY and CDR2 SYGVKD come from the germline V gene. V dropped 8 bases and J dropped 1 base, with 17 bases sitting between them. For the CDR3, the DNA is TGTGCCATCTCGGCCCGGATGGACAGCCAAGAGACCCAGTACTTC. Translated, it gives CAISARMDSQETQYF.

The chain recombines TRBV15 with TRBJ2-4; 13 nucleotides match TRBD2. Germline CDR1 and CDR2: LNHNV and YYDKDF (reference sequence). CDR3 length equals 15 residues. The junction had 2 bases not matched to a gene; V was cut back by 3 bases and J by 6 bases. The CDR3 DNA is TGTGCCACCAGCAGGGGACTAGCGGGACGAAACATTCAGTACTTC. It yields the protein CATSRGLAGRNIQYF. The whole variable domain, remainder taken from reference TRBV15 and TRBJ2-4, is DAMVIQNPRYQVTQFGKPVTLSCSQTLNHNVMYWYQQKSSQAPKLLFHYYDKDFNNEADTPDNFQSRRPNTSFCFLDIRSPGLGDTAMYLCATSRGLAGRNIQYFGAGTRLSVL.

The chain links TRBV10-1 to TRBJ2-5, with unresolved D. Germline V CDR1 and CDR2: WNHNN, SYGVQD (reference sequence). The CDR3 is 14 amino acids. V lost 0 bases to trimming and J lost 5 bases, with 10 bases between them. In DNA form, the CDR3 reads TGCGCCAGCAGTGAGTCGTCAGATGTTGAGACCCAGTACTTC. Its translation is CASSESSDVETQYF.

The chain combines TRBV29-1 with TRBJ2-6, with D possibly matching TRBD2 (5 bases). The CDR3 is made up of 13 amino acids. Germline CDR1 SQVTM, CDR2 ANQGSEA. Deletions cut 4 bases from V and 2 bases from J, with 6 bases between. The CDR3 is CSVGGTGANVLTF. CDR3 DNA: TGCAGCGTTGGAGGGACTGGGGCCAACGTCCTGACTTTC.

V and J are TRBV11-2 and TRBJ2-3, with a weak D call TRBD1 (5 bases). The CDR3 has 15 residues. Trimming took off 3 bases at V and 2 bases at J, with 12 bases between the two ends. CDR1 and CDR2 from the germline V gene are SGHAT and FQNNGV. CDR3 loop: CASSFAGRFTDTQYF. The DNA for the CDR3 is TGTGCCAGCAGCTTTGCAGGGCGTTTCACAGATACGCAGTATTTT. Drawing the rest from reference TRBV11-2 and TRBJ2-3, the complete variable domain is EAGVAQSPRYKIIEKRQSVAFWCNPISGHATLYWYQQILGQGPKLLIQFQNNGVVDDSQLPKDRFSAERLKGVDSTLKIQPAKLEDSAVYLCASSFAGRFTDTQYFGPGTRLTVL.

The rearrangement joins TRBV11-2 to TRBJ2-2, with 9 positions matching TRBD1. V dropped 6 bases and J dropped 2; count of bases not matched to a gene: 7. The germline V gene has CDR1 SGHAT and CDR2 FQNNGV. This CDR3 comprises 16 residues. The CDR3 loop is CASRMRTGVNTGELFF. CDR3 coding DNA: TGTGCCAGCAGGATGAGGACAGGGGTAAACACCGGGGAGCTGTTTTTT.

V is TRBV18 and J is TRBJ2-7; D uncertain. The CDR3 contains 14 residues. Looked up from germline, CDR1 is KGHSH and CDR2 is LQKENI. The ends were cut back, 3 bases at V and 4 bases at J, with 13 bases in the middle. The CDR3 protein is CASSPTDKPYEQYF. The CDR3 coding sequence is TGTGCCAGCTCACCCACCGACAAACCATACGAGCAGTACTTC.

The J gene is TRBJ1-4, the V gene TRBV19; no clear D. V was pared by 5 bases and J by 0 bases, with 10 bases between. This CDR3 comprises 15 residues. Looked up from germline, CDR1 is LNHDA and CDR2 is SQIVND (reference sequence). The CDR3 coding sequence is TGTGCCAGTAGTTGGCTAGATACAACTAATGAAAAACTGTTTTTT. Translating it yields CASSWLDTTNEKLFF.

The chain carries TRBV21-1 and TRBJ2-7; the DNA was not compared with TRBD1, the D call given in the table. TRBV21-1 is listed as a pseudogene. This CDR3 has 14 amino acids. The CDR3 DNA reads TGTGCCAGCAGCAAACAGGCAGGGGACCACGAGCAGTACTTC. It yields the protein CASSKQAGDHEQYF.

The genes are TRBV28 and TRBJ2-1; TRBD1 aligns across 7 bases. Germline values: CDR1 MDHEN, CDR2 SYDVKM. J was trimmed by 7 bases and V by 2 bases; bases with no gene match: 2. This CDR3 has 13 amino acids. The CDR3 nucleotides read TGTGCCAGCAGTTTAAGGGGGCATAATGAGCAGTTCTTC. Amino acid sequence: CASSLRGHNEQFF.

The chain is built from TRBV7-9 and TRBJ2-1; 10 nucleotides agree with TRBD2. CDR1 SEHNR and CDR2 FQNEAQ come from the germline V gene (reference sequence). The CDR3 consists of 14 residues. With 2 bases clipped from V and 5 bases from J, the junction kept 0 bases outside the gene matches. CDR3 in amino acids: CASSLLAGDNEQFF. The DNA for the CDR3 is TGTGCCAGCAGCTTACTAGCGGGAGACAATGAGCAGTTCTTC.

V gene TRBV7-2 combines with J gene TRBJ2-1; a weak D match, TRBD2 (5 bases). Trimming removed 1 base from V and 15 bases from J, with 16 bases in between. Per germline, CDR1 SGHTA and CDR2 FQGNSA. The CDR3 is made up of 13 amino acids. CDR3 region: CASSLGSGGPGFF. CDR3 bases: TGTGCCAGCAGCTTAGGTTCTGGAGGCCCTGGGTTCTTC.

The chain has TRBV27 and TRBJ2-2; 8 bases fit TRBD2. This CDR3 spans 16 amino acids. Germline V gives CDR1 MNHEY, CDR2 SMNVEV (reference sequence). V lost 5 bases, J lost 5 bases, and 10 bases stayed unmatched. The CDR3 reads CASSITGTRITGELFF. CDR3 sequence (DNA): TGTGCCAGCAGTATAACCGGGACTAGAATAACCGGGGAGCTGTTTTTT.

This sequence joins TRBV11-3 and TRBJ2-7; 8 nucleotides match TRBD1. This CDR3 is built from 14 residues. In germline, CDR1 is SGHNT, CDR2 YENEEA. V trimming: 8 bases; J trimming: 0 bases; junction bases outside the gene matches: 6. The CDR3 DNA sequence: TGTGCCAGCCACCGGGACAGGACCTCCTACGAGCAGTACTTC. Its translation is CASHRDRTSYEQYF.

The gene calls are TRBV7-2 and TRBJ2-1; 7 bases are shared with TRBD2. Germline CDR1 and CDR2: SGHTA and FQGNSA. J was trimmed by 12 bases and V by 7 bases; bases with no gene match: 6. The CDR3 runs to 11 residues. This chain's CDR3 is CASKERDSQFF. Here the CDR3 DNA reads TGTGCCAGCAAAGAGCGGGACTCGCAGTTCTTC.

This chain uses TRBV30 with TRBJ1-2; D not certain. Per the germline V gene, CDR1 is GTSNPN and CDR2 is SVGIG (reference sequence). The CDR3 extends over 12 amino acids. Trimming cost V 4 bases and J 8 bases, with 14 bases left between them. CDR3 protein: CAWTLLGGGYTF. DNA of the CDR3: TGTGCCTGGACCCTACTAGGCGGCGGCTACACCTTC.

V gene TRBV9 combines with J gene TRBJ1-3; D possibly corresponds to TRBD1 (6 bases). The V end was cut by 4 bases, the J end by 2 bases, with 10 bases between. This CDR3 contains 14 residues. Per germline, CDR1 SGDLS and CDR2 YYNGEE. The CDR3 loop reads CASSLKGAGNTIYF. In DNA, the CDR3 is TGTGCCAGCAGCTTAAAGGGGGCTGGAAACACCATATATTTT.

The CDR3 region has the DNA TGTGCCAGCAGGCCCAGGGAGGTGACCGGGGAGCTGTTTTTT. Translated, it gives CASRPREVTGELFF. The chain uses TRBV28 and TRBJ2-2; D perhaps matches TRBD2 (6 bases). V was clipped by 6 bases and J by 5 bases, with 13 bases between them. Looked up from germline, CDR1 is MDHEN and CDR2 is SYDVKM. The CDR3 loop spans 14 amino acids.

DNA for the CDR3: TGTGCCAGCCCGAGGGCCAGGGACAGGGTTTTTCAGCCCCAGCATTTT. It is translated as CASPRARDRVFQPQHF. This rearrangement joins TRBV27 to TRBJ1-5, with 9 bases fitting TRBD1. The CDR3 loop spans 16 amino acids. Germline V gene data show CDR1 as MNHEY and CDR2 as SMNVEV (reference sequence). Trimming removed 8 bases from V and 6 bases from J; junction bases left unmatched: 14.

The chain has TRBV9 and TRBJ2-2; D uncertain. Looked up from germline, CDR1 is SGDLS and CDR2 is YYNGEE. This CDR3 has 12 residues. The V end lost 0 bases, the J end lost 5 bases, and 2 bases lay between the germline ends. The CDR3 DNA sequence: TGTGCCAGCAGCGTAGCTACCGGGGAGCTGTTTTTT. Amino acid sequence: CASSVATGELFF.

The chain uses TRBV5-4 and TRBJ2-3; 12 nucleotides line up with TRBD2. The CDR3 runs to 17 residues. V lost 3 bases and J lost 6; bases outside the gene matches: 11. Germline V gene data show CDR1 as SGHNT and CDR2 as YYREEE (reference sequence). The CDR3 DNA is TGTGCCAGCAGCTCAAGGACTAGCGGGACCTCCGGGGATACGCAGTATTTT. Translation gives CASSSRTSGTSGDTQYF.

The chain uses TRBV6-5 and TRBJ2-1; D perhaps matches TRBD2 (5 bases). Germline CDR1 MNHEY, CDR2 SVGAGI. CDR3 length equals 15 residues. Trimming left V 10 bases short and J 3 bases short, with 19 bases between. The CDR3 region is CATALRAEGYNEQFF. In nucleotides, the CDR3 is TGTGCCACCGCCTTGAGGGCAGAGGGCTACAATGAGCAGTTCTTC.

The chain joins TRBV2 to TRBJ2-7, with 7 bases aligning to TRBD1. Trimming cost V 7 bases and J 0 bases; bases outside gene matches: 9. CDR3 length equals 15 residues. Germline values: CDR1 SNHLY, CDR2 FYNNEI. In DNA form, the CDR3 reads TGTGCCAGCATCCCCTCCGGGACAGTCTCCTACGAGCAGTACTTC. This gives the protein CASIPSGTVSYEQYF.

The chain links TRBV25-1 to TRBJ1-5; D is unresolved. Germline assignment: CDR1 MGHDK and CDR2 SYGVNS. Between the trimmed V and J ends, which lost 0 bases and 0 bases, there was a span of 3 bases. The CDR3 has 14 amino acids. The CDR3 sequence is CASSEYYSNQPQHF. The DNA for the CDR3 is TGTGCCAGCAGTGAATATTATAGCAATCAGCCCCAGCATTTT.